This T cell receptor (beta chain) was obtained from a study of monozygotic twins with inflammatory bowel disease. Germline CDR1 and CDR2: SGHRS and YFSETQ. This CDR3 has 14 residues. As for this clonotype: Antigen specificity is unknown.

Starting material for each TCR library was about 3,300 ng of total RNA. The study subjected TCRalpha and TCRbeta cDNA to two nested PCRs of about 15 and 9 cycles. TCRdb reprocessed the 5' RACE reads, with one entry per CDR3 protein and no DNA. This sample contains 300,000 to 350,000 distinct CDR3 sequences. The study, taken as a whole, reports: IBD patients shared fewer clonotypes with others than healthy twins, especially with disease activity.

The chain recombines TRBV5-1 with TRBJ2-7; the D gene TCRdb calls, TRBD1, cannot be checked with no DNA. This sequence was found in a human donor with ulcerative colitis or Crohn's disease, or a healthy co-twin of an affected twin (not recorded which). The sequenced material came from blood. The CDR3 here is CASSYITGTDEQYF.